Below are 26 T cell receptor beta chains sequenced from a single sample in a study of T-cell reconstitution after alpha-beta-depleted transplantation in children. Construction of the TCRbeta library involved unique molecular identifiers. TCRdb reprocessed the PCR reads via MiXCR and lists one record per CDR3 protein. The sample consists of more than 150,000 distinct CDR3 sequences, roughly 15% of them appearing once. The sequencing used PBMCs from the stem cell graft donor, collected from the stem cell graft. These TCRs come from a human donor who donated a stem cell graft to a child with acute lymphoblastic leukemia.

The V and J genes are TRBV10-2 and TRBJ2-1, with D hard to call. The CDR3 is 10 amino acids. V was shortened by 8 bases and J by 8 bases, with 7 bases between the two germline ends. Germline V gene data show CDR1 as WSHSY and CDR2 as SAAADI. CDR3 region: CASPEDEQFF. DNA of the CDR3: TGCGCCAGCCCCGAGGATGAGCAGTTCTTC.

The table lists this clonotype with many counts. The genes are TRBV5-1 and TRBJ2-3; a weak D match, TRBD1 (5 bases). CDR3 length: 12 amino acids. CDR1 is SGHRS, CDR2 YFSETQ, per germline. V lost 3 bases to trimming and J lost 5 bases, with 7 bases between them. The CDR3 loop is CASSSTEDTQYF. The CDR3 coding sequence is TGCGCCAGCAGCTCGACAGAAGATACGCAGTATTTT.

The rearrangement joins TRBV6-5 to TRBJ1-4; 10 bases are shared with TRBD1. This CDR3 has 14 residues. The J segment lost 8 bases and the V segment lost 4 bases, leaving 4 bases of the junction unmatched. The germline V gene encodes CDR1 MNHEY and CDR2 SVGAGI. The CDR3 DNA follows: TGTGCCAGCAGTTCCTGGACAGGGGGAGAAAAACTGTTTTTT. Translated, it gives CASSSWTGGEKLFF.

The CDR3 DNA follows: TGCAGCGTTGTTAGGGGGTACACTGAAGCTTTCTTT. It codes for CSVVRGYTEAFF. This rearrangement joins TRBV29-1 to TRBJ1-1, with D possibly being TRBD1 (6 bases). The germline CDR1 and CDR2 sequences are SQVTM and ANQGSEA. The CDR3 is 12 amino acids. Trimming took 4 bases from V and 3 from J, leaving 9 bases between them.

Many counts were recorded for this clonotype. V usage is TRBV28 and J usage is TRBJ2-5, with unresolved D. Germline loops: CDR1 MDHEN, CDR2 SYDVKM. There are 13 residues in the CDR3. Trimming removed 11 bases from V and 1 base from J, with 14 bases in between. CDR3 nucleotide sequence: TGTGCCGCCACCGACTCGGTCCAAGAGACCCAGTACTTC. Translated, it gives CAATDSVQETQYF. Together with reference TRBV28 and TRBJ2-5, the CDR3 gives the full variable domain: DVKVTQSSRYLVKRTGEKVFLECVQDMDHENMFWYRQDPGLGLRLIYFSYDVKMKEKGDIPEGYSVSREKKERFSLILESASTNQTSMYLCAATDSVQETQYFGPGTRLLVL.

This clonotype has a count of ten or more. The chain carries TRBV27 and TRBJ2-1; D gene ambiguous. In germline, CDR1 is MNHEY, CDR2 SMNVEV (reference sequence). Trimming took 5 bases from V and 0 from J, leaving 14 bases between them. The CDR3 extends over 16 amino acids. CDR3 loop: CASSPMLGPSYNEQFF. DNA for the CDR3: TGTGCCAGCAGTCCGATGTTGGGTCCCTCCTACAATGAGCAGTTCTTC.

About this clonotype: A clone one base away is much larger, so this may be a read error. CDR3: CASSLDRMRTIYF. The CDR3 DNA is TGTGCCAGCAGCTTGGACAGGATGCGCACCATATATTTT. This chain uses TRBV5-4 with TRBJ1-3, with a tentative D call TRBD1 (5 bases). Trimming stripped 0 bases from V and 9 bases from J, with 10 bases between. This CDR3 spans 13 amino acids. Germline V CDR1 and CDR2: SGHNT, YYREEE (reference sequence).

This clonotype appeared many times. CDR3: CSVVRDETQYF. The CDR3 DNA sequence: TGCAGCGTTGTCCGGGACGAGACCCAGTACTTC. The chain employs TRBV29-1 and TRBJ2-5, with D perhaps matching TRBD1 or TRBD2 (5 bases each). This CDR3 region has 11 residues. Between the trimmed V and J ends, which lost 4 bases and 5 bases, there was a span of 8 bases. Germline CDR1 SQVTM, CDR2 ANQGSEA. Complete variable domain (other parts from reference TRBV29-1 and TRBJ2-5): SAVISQKPSRDICQRGTSLTIQCQVDSQVTMMFWYRQQPGQSLTLIATANQGSEATYESGFVIDKFPISRPNLTFSTLTVSNMSPEDSSIYLCSVVRDETQYFGPGTRLLVL.

This clonotype came up many times. The chain couples TRBV29-1 to TRBJ2-1; TRBD2 matches 7 bases. Germline CDR1 reads SQVTM; CDR2 reads ANQGSEA. There are 14 residues in the CDR3. V dropped 4 bases and J dropped 3; count of bases not matched to a gene: 6. The CDR3 reads CSVVGGSGYNEQFF. The CDR3 region has the DNA TGCAGCGTTGTGGGCGGGAGTGGCTACAATGAGCAGTTCTTC.

This clonotype was detected many times. The CDR3 loop is CASSYSPAGGSGANVLTF. The CDR3 coding sequence is TGTGCCAGCAGTTACTCTCCAGCGGGGGGCTCTGGGGCCAACGTCCTGACTTTC. V gene TRBV6-5 combines with J gene TRBJ2-6, with 9 nucleotides matching TRBD2. The germline CDR1 and CDR2 sequences are MNHEY and SVGAGI. V shed 0 bases, J shed 0 bases, and the junction held 3 bases outside the gene matches. The CDR3 has 18 amino acids.

Many counts were recorded for this clonotype. The chain carries TRBV20-1 and TRBJ2-7, with D perhaps given as TRBD1 or TRBD2 (6 bases each). The CDR3 is made up of 14 amino acids. Germline V lookup: CDR1 DFQATT, CDR2 SNEGSKA (reference sequence). Trimming shortened V by 6 bases and J by 7 bases, and 22 bases separated the two germline ends. CDR3 nucleotide sequence: TGCAGTGCCCCAGGCGAGGGGGGACCTAAGGAGCAGTACTTC. This translates into CSAPGEGGPKEQYF.

There are many counts of this clonotype. The chain employs TRBV29-1 and TRBJ1-2, with D tentatively TRBD1 (6 bases). V shed 3 bases and J shed 4 bases, with 12 bases lying between them. There are 13 residues in the CDR3. Germline V gives CDR1 SQVTM, CDR2 ANQGSEA. As DNA, the CDR3 is TGCAGCGTTGACCCACAGGGTCCCTATGGCTACACCTTC. This translates into CSVDPQGPYGYTF.

By sample share, this clonotype is medium-sized. The rearrangement uses TRBV7-9 and TRBJ2-3, with no clear D. The ends were cut back, 4 bases at V and 1 base at J, with 6 bases in the middle. The CDR3 runs to 13 residues. CDR1 and CDR2 (germline): SEHNR, FQNEAQ (reference sequence). This chain's CDR3 is CASSSSGTDTQYF. Here the CDR3 DNA reads TGTGCCAGCAGCTCCTCTGGCACAGATACGCAGTATTTT.

This clonotype was seen at least ten times. The chain recombines TRBV5-5 with TRBJ1-3, with D unresolved. Germline V lookup: CDR1 SGHKS, CDR2 YYEKEE (reference sequence). Trimming removed 4 bases at V and 0 bases at J, with 11 bases between. The CDR3 runs to 15 residues. The CDR3 here is CASSPDGNSGNTIYF. The CDR3 DNA sequence: TGTGCCAGCAGCCCGGACGGAAACTCTGGAAACACCATATATTTT.

This clonotype was seen repeatedly, ten times or more. The V call is TRBV7-9, the J call TRBJ2-2, with 7 bases lining up with TRBD2. J gave up 4 bases and V 2 bases, and 4 bases lay outside the gene matches. Germline-derived CDR1 and CDR2 are SEHNR and FQNEAQ (reference sequence). The CDR3 loop spans 15 amino acids. CDR3 sequence: CASSLRASGTGELFF. The CDR3 DNA is TGTGCCAGCAGCTTAAGGGCTAGCGGCACCGGGGAGCTGTTTTTT.

The chain couples TRBV7-2 to TRBJ2-1; a weak D match, TRBD1 (6 bases). Germline lookup yields CDR1 SGHTA and CDR2 FQGNSA. The V and J ends lost 5 bases and 5 bases respectively, with 19 bases between them. The CDR3 loop spans 16 amino acids. The CDR3, as DNA: TGTGCCAGCAGCACCGAGGGGGTAGTGGATCACAATGAGCAGTTCTTC. Translating gives CASSTEGVVDHNEQFF. The entire variable domain, with the rest obtained from reference TRBV7-2 and TRBJ2-1, is as follows: GAGVSQSPSNKVTEKGKDVELRCDPISGHTALYWYRQSLGQGLEFLIYFQGNSAPDKSGLPSDRFSAERTGGSVSTLTIQRTQQEDSAVYLCASSTEGVVDHNEQFFGPGTRLTVL.

This clonotype was counted a few times. The chain joins TRBV6-6 to TRBJ2-1; a weak D match, TRBD1 (7 bases). The length of the CDR3 is 12 residues. Trimming removed 2 bases from V and 14 bases from J, with 13 bases in between. The germline V gene has CDR1 MNHNY and CDR2 SVGAGI (reference sequence). CDR3 coding DNA: TGTGCCAGCAGTTACCAGGGGGACTCGAAGTTCTTC. Translation gives CASSYQGDSKFF.

At least ten counts were recorded for this clonotype. This chain links TRBV20-1 with TRBJ2-3, with D perhaps TRBD1 (7 bases). This CDR3 is built from 15 residues. V was clipped by 5 bases and J by 0 bases, with 15 bases between them. The V gene's germline CDR1 is DFQATT and CDR2 SNEGSKA (reference sequence). Here the CDR3 reads CSAPEGQSSTDTQYF. The CDR3, as DNA: TGCAGTGCTCCGGAGGGACAGAGCAGCACAGATACGCAGTATTTT.

This clonotype was found a few times. This chain joins TRBV12-3 or TRBV12-4 and TRBJ1-1; the D gene is possibly TRBD1 (5 bases). The V gene lost 3 bases and the J gene lost 3 bases, with 8 bases spanning the gap. The CDR3 spans 13 residues. CDR3 residues: CASSFLGDTEAFF. The CDR3, as DNA: TGTGCCAGCAGTTTTTTAGGGGACACTGAAGCTTTCTTT.

This clonotype was recorded many times. V is TRBV25-1 and J is TRBJ2-2; 8 bases fit TRBD1. The ends lost 5 bases at V and 6 bases at J; junction bases unmatched: 14. The CDR3 spans 17 residues. Germline V gene sequence: CDR1 MGHDK, CDR2 SYGVNS. The CDR3 DNA is TGTGCCAGCAGTTCTCAAGGAGGTTGGGGACAGGCCGGGGAGCTGTTTTTT. It yields the protein CASSSQGGWGQAGELFF.

This clonotype was recorded at least ten times. The rearrangement joins TRBV7-2 to TRBJ2-6, with D possibly matching TRBD1 (6 bases). V lost 2 bases and J lost 0, with 11 bases in between. The CDR3 contains 17 residues. The germline V gene encodes CDR1 SGHTA and CDR2 FQGNSA. The CDR3 sequence: CASSLRQASSGANVLTF. The CDR3 DNA follows: TGTGCCAGCAGCTTAAGACAGGCGAGCTCTGGGGCCAACGTCCTGACTTTC.

In this sample, this clonotype turned up many times. The V gene is TRBV11-1, the J gene TRBJ2-7, with 14 positions matching TRBD2. Germline CDR1 and CDR2: SGHAT and FQDESV (reference sequence). CDR3 size: 18 residues. Trimming cost V 5 bases and J 0 bases; bases outside gene matches: 9. This CDR3 is CASSVGLAGGPLSYEQYF. As DNA, the CDR3 is TGTGCCAGCAGCGTTGGACTAGCGGGAGGTCCCCTCTCCTACGAGCAGTACTTC.

This clonotype occurred many times. This chain's CDR3 is CASSWRPGLAGNEQFF. The CDR3 DNA follows: TGCGCCAGCAGCTGGCGACCGGGACTAGCGGGCAATGAGCAGTTCTTC. This chain uses TRBV5-1 with TRBJ2-1; the match to TRBD2 covers 12 bases. The junction had 7 bases not matched to a gene; V was cut back by 3 bases and J by 6 bases. The germline CDR1 and CDR2 sequences are SGHRS and YFSETQ. This CDR3 region has 16 residues. The entire variable domain, with the rest obtained from reference TRBV5-1 and TRBJ2-1, is as follows: KAGVTQTPRYLIKTRGQQVTLSCSPISGHRSVSWYQQTPGQGLQFLFEYFSETQRNKGNFPGRFSGRQFSNSRSEMNVSTLELGDSALYLCASSWRPGLAGNEQFFGPGTRLTVL.

The sample holds a few counts of this clonotype. DNA of the CDR3: TGCAGCGTTGGGCTCAACTACTACGAGCAGTACTTC. This codes for CSVGLNYYEQYF. The V gene is TRBV29-1, the J gene TRBJ2-7; D call uncertain. The V end lost 4 bases, the J end lost 3 bases, and 10 bases lay between the germline ends. Per germline, CDR1 SQVTM and CDR2 ANQGSEA. The CDR3 has 12 residues.

The chain uses TRBV7-9 and TRBJ1-2; no definite D call. This CDR3 is built from 12 residues. Per the germline V gene, CDR1 is SEHNR and CDR2 is FQNEAQ (reference sequence). Between the trimmed V and J ends, which lost 7 bases and 2 bases, there was a span of 8 bases. CDR3 in DNA: TGTGCCAGCACCCGGACGAACTATGGCTACACCTTC. It codes for CASTRTNYGYTF.

The chain couples TRBV25-1 to TRBJ1-1; D perhaps matches TRBD1 (6 bases). V gave up 3 bases and J gave up 3 bases, with 11 bases separating them. This CDR3 has 14 residues. Germline V gene sequence: CDR1 MGHDK, CDR2 SYGVNS. The CDR3 DNA reads TGTGCCAGCAGTGAGGGAACAGGGTACACTGAAGCTTTCTTT. Amino acids: CASSEGTGYTEAFF.